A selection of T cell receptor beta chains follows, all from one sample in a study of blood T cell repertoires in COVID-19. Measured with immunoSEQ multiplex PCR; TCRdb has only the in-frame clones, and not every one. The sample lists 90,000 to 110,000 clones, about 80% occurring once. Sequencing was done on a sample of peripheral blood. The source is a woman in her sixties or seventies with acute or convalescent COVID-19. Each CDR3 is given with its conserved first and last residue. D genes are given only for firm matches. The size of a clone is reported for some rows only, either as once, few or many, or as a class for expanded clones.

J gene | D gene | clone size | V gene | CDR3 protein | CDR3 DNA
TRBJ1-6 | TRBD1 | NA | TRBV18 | CASSPPTGGISPLHF | TGTGCCAGCTCACCACCAACAGGGGGCATCTCACCCCTCCACTTT
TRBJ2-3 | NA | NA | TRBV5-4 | CASSLSGTDTQYF | TGTGCCAGCAGCTTGTCAGGCACAGATACGCAGTATTTT
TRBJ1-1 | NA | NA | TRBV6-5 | CASRFRADTEAFF | TGTGCCAGCAGGTTCAGGGCGGACACTGAAGCTTTCTTT
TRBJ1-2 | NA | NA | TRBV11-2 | CASSPDSNYGYTF | TGTGCCAGCAGCCCGGACAGCAACTATGGCTACACCTTC
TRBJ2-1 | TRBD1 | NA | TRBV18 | CASSRDRGYNEQFF | TGTGCCAGCTCGCGAGACAGGGGCTACAATGAGCAGTTCTTC
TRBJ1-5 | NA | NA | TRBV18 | CASSPERDQPQHF | TGTGCCAGCTCACCAGAGAGGGATCAGCCCCAGCATTTT
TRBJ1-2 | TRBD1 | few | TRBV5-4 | CASSLEPGGQGFYGYTF | TGTGCCAGCAGCTTAGAGCCAGGGGGACAGGGGTTCTATGGCTACACCTTC
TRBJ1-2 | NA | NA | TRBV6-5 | CASRMGAYGYTF | TGTGCCAGCAGGATGGGGGCCTATGGCTACACCTTC
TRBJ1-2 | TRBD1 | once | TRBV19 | CASSLAGQGRFNYGYTF | TGTGCCAGTAGTCTAGCCGGACAGGGACGTTTTAACTATGGCTACACCTTC
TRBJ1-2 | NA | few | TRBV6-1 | CASSEIGLANYGYTF | TGTGCCAGCAGTGAGATTGGCCTAGCTAACTATGGCTACACCTTC
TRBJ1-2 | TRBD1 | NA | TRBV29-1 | CSVAGTGGNYGYTF | TGCAGCGTGGCCGGGACAGGGGGTAACTATGGCTACACCTTC
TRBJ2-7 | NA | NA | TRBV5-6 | CASSPLKEGGASFSYEQYF | TGTGCCAGCAGCCCGCTTAAGGAGGGGGGGGCCTCCTTCTCCTACGAGCAGTACTTC
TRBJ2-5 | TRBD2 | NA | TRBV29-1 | CSIFRVGLIRETQYF | TGCAGCATCTTCCGAGTGGGACTAATTCGAGAGACCCAGTACTTC
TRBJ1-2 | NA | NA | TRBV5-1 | CASSFGAPGNGYTF | TGCGCCAGCAGCTTTGGGGCCCCTGGGAATGGCTACACCTTC
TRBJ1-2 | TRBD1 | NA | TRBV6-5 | CASDRDYGYTF | TGTGCCAGCGACAGGGACTATGGCTACACCTTC
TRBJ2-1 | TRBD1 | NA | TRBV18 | CASSRTLGQLNEQFF | TGTGCCAGCTCTAGAACTCTGGGACAGCTCAATGAGCAGTTCTTC
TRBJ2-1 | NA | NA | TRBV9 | CASSVVWASDEQFF | TGTGCCAGCAGCGTAGTTTGGGCGTCTGATGAGCAGTTCTTC
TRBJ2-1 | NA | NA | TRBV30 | CAWSRREGVFNEQFF | TGTGCCTGGAGCCGCCGTGAGGGGGTTTTCAATGAGCAGTTCTTC
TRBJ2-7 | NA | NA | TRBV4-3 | CASSQDHTGYEQYF | TGCGCCAGCAGCCAAGATCACACAGGTTACGAGCAGTACTTC
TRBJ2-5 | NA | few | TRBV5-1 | CASSLALGQETQYF | TGCGCCAGCAGCTTGGCGCTAGGACAAGAGACCCAGTACTTC
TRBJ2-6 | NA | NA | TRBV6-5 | CASRTSGSGANVLTF | TGTGCCAGCAGGACCTCAGGGTCTGGGGCCAACGTCCTGACTTTC
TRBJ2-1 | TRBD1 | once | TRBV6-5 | CASSQGDRGYEQFF | TGTGCCAGCAGTCAGGGGGACAGGGGCTATGAGCAGTTCTTC
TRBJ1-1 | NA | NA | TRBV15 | CATLDKTNTEAFF | TGTGCCACCCTCGACAAGACGAACACTGAAGCTTTCTTT
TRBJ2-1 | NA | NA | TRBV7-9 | CASSLATGFLNEQFF | TGTGCCAGCAGCTTAGCGACGGGGTTTCTCAATGAGCAGTTCTTC
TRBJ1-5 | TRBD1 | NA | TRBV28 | CASSLGRGSNQPQHF | TGTGCCAGCAGTTTAGGCAGGGGGAGCAATCAGCCCCAGCATTTT
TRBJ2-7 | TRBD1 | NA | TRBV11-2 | CASSRGTGGGVRNEQYF | TGTGCCAGCAGCCGTGGGACAGGGGGCGGGGTACGGAACGAGCAGTACTTC
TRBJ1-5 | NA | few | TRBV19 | CASTLSPQQGRGNQPQHF | TGTGCCAGTACCCTGTCCCCTCAACAGGGTCGAGGCAATCAGCCCCAGCATTTT
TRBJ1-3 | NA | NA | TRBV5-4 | CASSQDRSSGNTIYF | TGTGCCAGCAGCCAGGACAGAAGCTCTGGAAACACCATATATTTT
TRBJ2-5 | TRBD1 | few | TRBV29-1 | CSVSPIQGAQETQYF | TGCAGCGTTTCACCCATTCAGGGGGCCCAAGAGACCCAGTACTTC
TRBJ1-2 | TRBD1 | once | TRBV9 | CASTLTGGEANYGYTF | TGTGCCAGCACCTTGACAGGGGGAGAAGCTAACTATGGCTACACCTTC
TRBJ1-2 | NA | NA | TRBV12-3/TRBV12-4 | CASSFGQIYGYTF | TGTGCCAGCAGTTTTGGGCAGATCTATGGCTACACCTTC
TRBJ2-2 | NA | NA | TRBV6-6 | CASSFEALNTGELFF | TGTGCCAGCAGTTTCGAGGCTTTGAACACCGGGGAGCTGTTTTTT
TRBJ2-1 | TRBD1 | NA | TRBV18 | CASSQSNRGYNEQFF | TGTGCCAGCTCACAGTCTAACAGGGGCTACAATGAGCAGTTCTTC
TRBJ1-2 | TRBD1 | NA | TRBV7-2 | CASSLVGQGFLYGYTF | TGTGCCAGCAGCTTGGTAGGACAGGGGTTCCTCTATGGCTACACCTTC
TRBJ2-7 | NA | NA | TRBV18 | CASSPLAGQGTTYEQYF | TGTGCCAGCTCACCTCTCGCGGGGCAGGGAACGACCTACGAGCAGTACTTC
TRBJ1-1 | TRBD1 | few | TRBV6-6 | CASSRTLTGTGGLWANTEAFF | TGTGCCAGCAGCCGTACCCTAACCGGGACAGGGGGCTTATGGGCGAACACTGAAGCTTTCTTT
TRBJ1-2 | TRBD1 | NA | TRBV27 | CASSLRGQGEYGYTF | TGTGCCAGCAGTTTGCGCGGACAGGGTGAATATGGCTACACCTTC
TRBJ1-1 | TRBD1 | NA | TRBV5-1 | CASSQGDRTVNTEAFF | TGCGCCAGCAGCCAAGGGGACAGGACCGTGAACACTGAAGCTTTCTTT
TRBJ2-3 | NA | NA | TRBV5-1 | CASSLDSYTQYF | TGCGCCAGCAGCTTGGACAGCTATACGCAGTATTTT
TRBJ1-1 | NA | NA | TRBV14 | CASSQQGGKKTEAFF | TGTGCCAGCAGCCAACAGGGTGGAAAGAAGACTGAAGCTTTCTTT
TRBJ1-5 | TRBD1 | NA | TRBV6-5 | CASSPTTGGNQPQHF | TGTGCCAGCAGCCCCACAACAGGGGGCAATCAGCCCCAGCATTTT
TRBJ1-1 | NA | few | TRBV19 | CASSRTIYTEAFF | TGTGCCAGTAGCCGGACAATTTACACTGAAGCTTTCTTT
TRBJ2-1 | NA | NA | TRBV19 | CASSIIGQIPYNEQFF | TGTGCCAGTAGTATCATCGGACAGATCCCCTACAATGAGCAGTTCTTC